Below, one T cell receptor beta chain is given with its context. RNA, at about 0.45 to 1 ug, was reverse transcribed with random hexamers. Via MiXCR, TCRdb re-called the immunoSEQ multiplex PCR reads, giving one row per CDR3 protein. The sample yields about 180,000 distinct CDR3 sequences, about 96% seen once. Sequencing of TCR beta was carried out in blood CD8+ and CD4+ T cells. Diagnostic criteria defined recently for definite or probable disease were met by the Susac syndrome patients. This specimen comes from a study of CD8 T cells in Susac syndrome. This TCR derives from a human donor with Susac syndrome. Input material: CD4+ T cells from PBMCs.

CDR3 DNA sequence: TGTGCCAGCAACCACGCGATGAACGGTTTATGGAACACTGAAGCTTTCTTT. Protein: CASNHAMNGLWNTEAFF. The chain links TRBV6-2 or TRBV6-3 to TRBJ1-1; D is undetermined. Trimming took off 7 bases at V and 1 base at J, with 22 bases between the two ends. Germline loops: CDR1 MNHEY, CDR2 SVGEGT. This CDR3 contains 17 residues.